This record looks at one T cell receptor beta chain sequence and its context. These data come from a study of OX40 agonist ivuxolimab in advanced cancers. Germline V gene lookup returns CDR1 SGDLS and CDR2 YYNGEE. V lost 4 bases and J lost 6, with 13 bases in between. The CDR3 runs 13 residues. TCRdb keeps only in-frame clones here, not all; method: immunoSEQ multiplex PCR. The sample lists tens of thousands of clones, around 85% seen once, with around 0.2% in the top ten. Sequenced here: CD4+ or CD8+ T cells sorted from blood, sampled in a trial of the OX40 agonist ivuxolimab. This TCR derives from an adult with an advanced solid tumor such as melanoma, head and neck, liver or kidney cancer. The chain employs TRBV9 and TRBJ1-1, with a tentative D call TRBD1 (5 bases). Written as DNA, the CDR3 is TGTGCCAGCAGCCTGGGGGTCCAGCCTGAAGCTTTCTTT. This encodes CASSLGVQPEAFF.